This T cell receptor beta chain was identified in a study of blood T cell repertoires in COVID-19. Profiling relied on immunoSEQ multiplex PCR, and the TCRdb table lists in-frame clones only, not all of them. The sample lists 84,000 or so clones, around 92% occurring once. Trimming removed 5 bases from V and 3 bases from J, with 12 bases in between. The CDR3 is 14 residues long. Germline values: CDR1 SGHTS, CDR2 YDEGEE. The chain combines TRBV5-8 with TRBJ1-5, with D possibly TRBD1 on 5 matching bases. The sequence came from a woman aged 55-69 years with active COVID-19. Sample: peripheral blood. The CDR3 nucleotides are TGTGCCAGCAGGGACAACAGTTTCAATCAGCCCCAGCATTTT. Its protein is CASRDNSFNQPQHF.